This TCR beta chain comes out of a study of blood T cell repertoires in COVID-19. Study as a whole: Acute and convalescent COVID-19 specimens originated in the United States, Italy and Spain. From T cells, B-cell-depleted T cells, or PBMCs came the material, which was cDNA or gDNA.

Original handling: Scientists estimated how many nucleated cells there were by amplifying reference gene primers. This table comes from immunoSEQ multiplex PCR, and its TCRdb copy is limited to in-frame clones, with some not included. V, J and clone size are those of that table, while D and trimming were read from the DNA. The sample holds about 120,000 clones, roughly 84% seen once. This CDR3 is built from 13 residues. V was clipped by 8 bases and J by 6 bases, with 16 bases between them. CDR1 and CDR2 from the germline V gene are LNHDA and SQIVND (reference sequence). The gene calls are TRBV19 and TRBJ1-1; no definite D call. This receptor was taken from a man in his sixties with acute or convalescent COVID-19. Sequencing was done on a sample of peripheral blood. CDR3 loop: CASGQIFGAEAFF. The CDR3 nucleotides are TGTGCCAGTGGCCAGATTTTTGGTGCTGAAGCTTTCTTT.